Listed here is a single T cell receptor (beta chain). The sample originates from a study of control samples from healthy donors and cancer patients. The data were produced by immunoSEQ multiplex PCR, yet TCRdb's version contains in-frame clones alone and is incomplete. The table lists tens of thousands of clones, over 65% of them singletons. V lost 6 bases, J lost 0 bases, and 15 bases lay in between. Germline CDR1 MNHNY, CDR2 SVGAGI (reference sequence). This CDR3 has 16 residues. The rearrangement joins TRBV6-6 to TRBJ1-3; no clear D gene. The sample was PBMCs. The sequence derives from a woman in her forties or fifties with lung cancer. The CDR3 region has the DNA TGTGCCAGCAGGGGAGAATTAGGGTCCTCTGGAAACACCATATATTTT. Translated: CASRGELGSSGNTIYF.